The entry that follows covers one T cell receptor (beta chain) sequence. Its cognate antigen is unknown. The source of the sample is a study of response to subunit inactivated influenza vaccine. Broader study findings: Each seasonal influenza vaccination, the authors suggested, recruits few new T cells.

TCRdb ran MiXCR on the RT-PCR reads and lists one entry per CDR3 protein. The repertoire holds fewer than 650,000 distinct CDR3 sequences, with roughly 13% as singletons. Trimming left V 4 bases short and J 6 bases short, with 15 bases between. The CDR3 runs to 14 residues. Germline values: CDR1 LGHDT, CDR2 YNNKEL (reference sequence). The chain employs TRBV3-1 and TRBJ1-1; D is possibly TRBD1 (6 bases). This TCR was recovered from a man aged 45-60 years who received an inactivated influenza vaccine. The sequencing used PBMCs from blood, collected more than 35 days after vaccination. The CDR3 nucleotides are TGTGCCAGCAGCCCCCCTGGGGGGCACTCTGAAGCTTTCTTT. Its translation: CASSPPGGHSEAFF.